These 20 T cell receptor beta chains came from one sample sequenced in a study of cytomegalovirus exposure and HLA in healthy donors (dated by TCRdb to the late 2010s). Library construction relied on the immunoSEQ multiplex PCR assay. The multiplex PCR relied on a mix of 60 forward primers for TCR Vbeta segments and 13 reverse primers for TCR Jbeta segments. TCRdb took this table from immuneACCESS and kept in-frame rearrangements with V and J called. Such tables lack part of the clones; where checked against another copy, unresolved V genes explain under half of the gap, and the rest is unexplained. Counted in this sample were more than 110,000 clones; about four fifths of them appeared once. The ten biggest clones cover 3.5% to 5% of the sample. The source material was PBMCs. The receptor set was obtained from a man aged 40-49 years in good health and CMV-seropositive.

The J gene is TRBJ2-5, the V gene TRBV14; 14 nucleotides match TRBD2. Germline CDR1 SGHDN, CDR2 FVKESK. The CDR3 covers 17 residues. V trimming: 1 base; J trimming: 7 bases; junction bases outside the gene matches: 8. CDR3 region: CASSQVRTSGRLGTQYF. For the CDR3, the DNA is TGTGCCAGCAGCCAAGTGAGGACTAGCGGGAGGCTGGGGACCCAGTACTTC. The full variable domain, its missing parts supplied by reference TRBV14 and TRBJ2-5, is EAGVTQFPSHSVIEKGQTVTLRCDPISGHDNLYWYRRVMGKEIKFLLHFVKESKQDESGMPNNRFLAERTGGTYSTLKVQPAELEDSGVYFCASSQVRTSGRLGTQYFGPGTRLLVL.

About this clone: Other nucleotide sequences from this sample produce the same CDR3. The V call is TRBV15, the J call TRBJ2-3; no definite D call. Trimming cost V 0 bases and J 6 bases, with 10 bases left between them. The length of the CDR3 is 14 residues. Germline V gives CDR1 LNHNV, CDR2 YYDKDF (reference sequence). CDR3 loop: CATSRDRWQDTQYF. DNA for the CDR3: TGTGCCACCAGCAGAGATCGTTGGCAGGATACGCAGTATTTT.

The chain carries TRBV5-4 and TRBJ2-7, with TRBD1 matching over 11 bases. The CDR3 covers 14 residues. Trimming cost V 4 bases and J 6 bases; bases outside gene matches: 6. The germline gives CDR1 SGHNT, CDR2 YYREEE (reference sequence). The CDR3 DNA sequence: TGTGCCAGCAGCCCCCAGGACAGGGGGCGCGAGCAGTACTTC. Translating gives CASSPQDRGREQYF.

This clone was observed once. The CDR3 sequence: CASSPIQGAGYTF. As DNA, the CDR3 is TGTGCCAGTAGTCCGATACAGGGGGCTGGCTACACCTTC. The chain recombines TRBV19 with TRBJ1-2; 9 bases agree with TRBD1. Germline values: CDR1 LNHDA, CDR2 SQIVND (reference sequence). Trimming removed 5 bases from V and 7 bases from J; junction bases left unmatched: 5. The CDR3 is made up of 13 amino acids. The entire variable domain, with the rest obtained from reference TRBV19 and TRBJ1-2, is as follows: DGGITQSPKYLFRKEGQNVTLSCEQNLNHDAMYWYRQDPGQGLRLIYYSQIVNDFQKGDIAEGYSVSREKKESFPLTVTSAQKNPTAFYLCASSPIQGAGYTFGSGTRLTVV.

V gene TRBV9 combines with J gene TRBJ1-6; D unclear. V lost 4 bases to trimming and J lost 7 bases, with 12 bases between them. The germline V gene has CDR1 SGDLS and CDR2 YYNGEE. The CDR3 extends over 14 amino acids. The CDR3, as DNA: TGTGCCAGCAGCCCACAGTCCCTAAATTCACCCCTCCACTTT. Translating gives CASSPQSLNSPLHF.

The chain has TRBV6-5 and TRBJ1-2; D unresolved. In germline, CDR1 is MNHEY, CDR2 SVGAGI. Trimming removed 6 bases from V and 6 bases from J, with 11 bases in between. The CDR3 totals 12 residues. The CDR3 here is CASSPGRDGYTF. In DNA, the CDR3 is TGTGCCAGCAGCCCTGGCCGGGATGGCTACACCTTC.

This clone was seen only a few times. The chain couples TRBV6-6 to TRBJ2-6; no clear D. V was shortened by 4 bases and J by 0 bases, with 10 bases between the two germline ends. CDR3 length: 16 amino acids. Germline CDR1 MNHNY, CDR2 SVGAGI (reference sequence). The CDR3 protein is CASSSDKSSGANVLTF. For the CDR3, the DNA is TGTGCCAGCAGTTCCGACAAGAGCTCTGGGGCCAACGTCCTGACTTTC.

This chain links TRBV11-3 with TRBJ2-7; 10 nucleotides match TRBD1. V gave up 5 bases and J gave up 5 bases; unmatched junction bases: 6. This CDR3 is 14 amino acids long. CDR1 is SGHNT, CDR2 YENEEA, per germline. The CDR3 sequence is CASSMDRGDDEQYF. In DNA form, the CDR3 reads TGTGCCAGCAGCATGGACAGGGGGGACGACGAGCAGTACTTC.

This rearrangement joins TRBV21-1 to TRBJ1-1; the DNA was not used to check the table's D call, TRBD1. TRBV21-1 is a pseudogene. This CDR3 spans 20 amino acids. CDR3 region: CASTDNQPRQFPGQTTEAFF. The CDR3 DNA is TGTGCCAGCACTGATAACCAACCCCGCCAATTTCCGGGACAGACGACTGAAGCTTTCTTT.

CDR3 sequence reads: CASSFEHNEQFF. The CDR3 DNA follows: TGTGCCAGCAGCTTCGAGCACAATGAGCAGTTCTTC. This chain joins TRBV7-9 and TRBJ2-1; no definite D call. V lost 3 bases to trimming and J lost 5 bases, with 5 bases between them. The CDR3 sequence is 12 residues long. CDR1 SEHNR and CDR2 FQNEAQ come from the germline V gene (reference sequence).

This chain connects TRBV7-9 to TRBJ1-6; D gene uncertain. CDR3 length: 15 amino acids. The V end was cut by 1 base, the J end by 3 bases, with 7 bases between. Germline CDR1 reads SEHNR; CDR2 reads FQNEAQ (reference sequence). The CDR3 reads CASSLVGSYNSPLHF. CDR3 bases: TGTGCCAGCAGCTTAGTCGGTAGCTATAATTCACCCCTCCACTTT.

CDR3 in amino acids: CASSLEGSGEQYF. DNA of the CDR3: TGTGCCAGCAGCTTAGAGGGAAGCGGCGAGCAGTACTTC. The chain employs TRBV7-3 and TRBJ2-7, with D tentatively TRBD2 (5 bases). Germline V gene data show CDR1 as SGHTA and CDR2 as FQGTGA. This CDR3 comprises 13 residues. Trimming shortened V by 2 bases and J by 6 bases, and 11 bases separated the two germline ends. Full variable domain (outside the CDR3, taken from reference TRBV7-3 and TRBJ2-7): GAGVSQTPSNKVTEKGKYVELRCDPISGHTALYWYRQSLGQGPEFLIYFQGTGAADDSGLPNDRFFAVRPEGSVSTLKIQRTERGDSAVYLCASSLEGSGEQYFGPGTRLTVT.

Here the CDR3 DNA reads TGTGCCAGCAGCGTAGCGGCGGGAGGGCCCTATGAGCAGTTCTTC. Residues: CASSVAAGGPYEQFF. This chain connects TRBV9 to TRBJ2-1; 9 bases align to TRBD2. This CDR3 contains 15 residues. Germline V gene lookup returns CDR1 SGDLS and CDR2 YYNGEE. Trimming cost V 0 bases and J 8 bases; bases outside gene matches: 6.

This chain links TRBV2 with TRBJ2-3; perhaps TRBD1 as D (6 bases). The CDR3 has 14 residues. Germline lookup yields CDR1 SNHLY and CDR2 FYNNEI. Trimming stripped 7 bases from V and 0 bases from J, with 11 bases between. CDR3 region: CASIGGPSTDTQYF. DNA of the CDR3: TGTGCCAGCATTGGGGGCCCTAGCACAGATACGCAGTATTTT.

This rearrangement joins TRBV4-1 to TRBJ1-1; TRBD1 matches at 12 bases. Looked up from germline, CDR1 is MGHRA and CDR2 is YSYEKL. This CDR3 is 15 amino acids long. J gave up 8 bases and V 2 bases, and 6 bases lay outside the gene matches. The chain's CDR3 is CASSQPGQGAAEAFF. In DNA, the CDR3 is TGCGCCAGCAGCCAACCGGGACAGGGGGCTGCAGAAGCTTTCTTT.

The genes are TRBV9 and TRBJ1-1, with D hard to call. The CDR3 is 14 amino acids. V was pared by 0 bases and J by 1 base, with 7 bases between. Germline assignment: CDR1 SGDLS and CDR2 YYNGEE. CDR3: CASSVEGRNTEAFF. The CDR3 DNA sequence: TGTGCCAGCAGCGTAGAAGGGAGGAACACTGAAGCTTTCTTT.

This chain links TRBV29-1 with TRBJ1-3; D is uncertain. This CDR3 region has 15 residues. Trimming removed 4 bases from V and 8 bases from J, with 21 bases in between. Germline CDR1 reads SQVTM; CDR2 reads ANQGSEA. The CDR3 region has the DNA TGCAGCGTTGCCGGCGGTCTCTTTTCTGGCCACACCATATATTTT. It codes for CSVAGGLFSGHTIYF.

This clone has just a few counts. This rearrangement joins TRBV4-3 to TRBJ1-2; the match to TRBD1 covers 10 bases. This CDR3 is 16 amino acids long. With V trimmed by 1 base and J by 4 bases, 6 bases remained unmatched. The germline V gene encodes CDR1 LGHNA and CDR2 YSLEER. The DNA for the CDR3 is TGCGCCAGCAGCCAAGGGGGGACAGGGGCTTTCTATGGCTACACCTTC. This codes for CASSQGGTGAFYGYTF.

This clone has more than one count but fewer than ten. V and J are TRBV23-1 and TRBJ2-1, with unresolved D. TRBV23-1 has ORF status, its function being uncertain. V dropped 10 bases and J dropped 0 bases, with 10 bases sitting between them. The CDR3 is made up of 13 amino acids. Here the CDR3 reads CAKTLSSYNEQFF. In DNA, the CDR3 is TGCGCCAAGACTCTGAGCTCCTACAATGAGCAGTTCTTC.

The V call is TRBV30, the J call TRBJ2-7; the D is unclear. CDR1 GTSNPN and CDR2 SVGIG come from the germline V gene (reference sequence). The CDR3 length is 12 residues. V lost 4 bases, J lost 3 bases, and 10 bases lay in between. The CDR3 spells CAWMHPIYEQYF. The CDR3 DNA follows: TGTGCCTGGATGCACCCTATCTACGAGCAGTACTTC. Complete variable domain (other parts from reference TRBV30 and TRBJ2-7): SQTIHQWPATLVQPVGSPLSLECTVEGTSNPNLYWYRQAAGRGLQLLFYSVGIGQISSEVPQNLSASRPQDRQFILSSKKLLLSDSGFYLCAWMHPIYEQYFGPGTRLTVT.